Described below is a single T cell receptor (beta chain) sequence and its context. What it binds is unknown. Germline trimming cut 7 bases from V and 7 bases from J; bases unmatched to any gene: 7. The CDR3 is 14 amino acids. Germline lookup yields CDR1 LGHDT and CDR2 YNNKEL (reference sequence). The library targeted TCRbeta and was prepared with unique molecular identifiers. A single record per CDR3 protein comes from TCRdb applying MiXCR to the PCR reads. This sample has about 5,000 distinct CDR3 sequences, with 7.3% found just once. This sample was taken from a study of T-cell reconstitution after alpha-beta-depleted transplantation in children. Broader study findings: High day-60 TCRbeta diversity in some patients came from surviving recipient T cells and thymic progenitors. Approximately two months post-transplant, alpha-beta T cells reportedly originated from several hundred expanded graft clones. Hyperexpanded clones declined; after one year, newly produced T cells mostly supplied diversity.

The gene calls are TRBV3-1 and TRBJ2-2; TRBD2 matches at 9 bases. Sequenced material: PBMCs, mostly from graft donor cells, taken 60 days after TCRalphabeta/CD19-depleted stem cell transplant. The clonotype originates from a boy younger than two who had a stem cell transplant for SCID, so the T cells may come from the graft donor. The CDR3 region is CASTLAGLNGELFF. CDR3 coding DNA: TGTGCCAGCACCCTAGCGGGATTGAACGGGGAGCTGTTTTTT.